These T cell receptor beta chains were read from a single sample in a study of blood T cell repertoires in COVID-19. Produced via immunoSEQ multiplex PCR; TCRdb's table is partial and in-frame only. The table has roughly 60,000 clones, approximately 82% seen once. Sequencing used peripheral blood. These TCRs come from a man between 60 and 75 years old with acute or convalescent COVID-19. Each CDR3 is given with its conserved first and last residue. A D gene is named only where the DNA matches it firmly. A clone size is listed for some rows: how often the clone was seen (once, few, many), or a class if it is expanded.

CDR3aa: CASSFIGVGGNYGYTF
CDR3nt: TGTGCCAGCAGCTTCATCGGGGTGGGAGGTAACTATGGCTACACCTTC
d_gene: .
abundance: .
v_gene: TRBV7-9
j_gene: TRBJ1-2

CDR3aa: CASSLLGGAEETQYF
CDR3nt: TGTGCCAGCAGCTTGTTAGGGGGGGCCGAAGAGACCCAGTACTTC
d_gene: .
abundance: .
v_gene: TRBV14
j_gene: TRBJ2-5

CDR3aa: CASSQRPGQGAYEQFF
CDR3nt: TGCGCCAGCAGCCAACGACCGGGACAGGGGGCCTATGAGCAGTTCTTC
d_gene: TRBD1
abundance: .
v_gene: TRBV4-1
j_gene: TRBJ2-1

CDR3aa: CASSLKGGALGYDYNEQFF
CDR3nt: TGTGCCAGTAGCCTTAAGGGAGGGGCCTTAGGATACGACTACAATGAGCAGTTCTTC
d_gene: TRBD2
abundance: .
v_gene: TRBV19
j_gene: TRBJ2-1

CDR3aa: CASSRDSYGYTF
CDR3nt: TGTGCCAGCAGCCGGGACAGTTATGGCTACACCTTC
d_gene: TRBD1
abundance: .
v_gene: TRBV7-8
j_gene: TRBJ1-2

CDR3aa: CASSEGADYEQYF
CDR3nt: TGTGCCAGCAGTGAAGGGGCAGACTACGAGCAGTACTTC
d_gene: .
abundance: .
v_gene: TRBV2
j_gene: TRBJ2-7

CDR3aa: CASSLYLLGTDTQYF
CDR3nt: TGTGCCAGCAGCTTATACTTACTCGGCACAGATACGCAGTATTTT
d_gene: .
abundance: few
v_gene: TRBV7-8
j_gene: TRBJ2-3

CDR3aa: CASSPSYNEQFF
CDR3nt: TGTGCCAGCAGCCCTTCCTACAATGAGCAGTTCTTC
d_gene: .
abundance: .
v_gene: TRBV28
j_gene: TRBJ2-1

CDR3aa: CASSQRTSGAGTDTQYF
CDR3nt: TGTGCCAGCAGCCAAAGGACTAGCGGGGCGGGCACAGATACGCAGTATTTT
d_gene: TRBD2
abundance: .
v_gene: TRBV4-2
j_gene: TRBJ2-3

CDR3aa: CASSLSGSNTGELFF
CDR3nt: TGTGCCAGCAGCCTCTCGGGGTCGAACACCGGGGAGCTGTTTTTT
d_gene: .
abundance: .
v_gene: TRBV9
j_gene: TRBJ2-2

CDR3aa: CASSSGQGDANEQFF
CDR3nt: TGTGCCAGCAGTTCAGGACAGGGGGACGCGAATGAGCAGTTCTTC
d_gene: TRBD1
abundance: .
v_gene: TRBV28
j_gene: TRBJ2-1

CDR3aa: CASRRDFNSPLHF
CDR3nt: TGTGCCAGCAGAAGGGACTTTAATTCACCCCTCCACTTT
d_gene: .
abundance: .
v_gene: TRBV7-2
j_gene: TRBJ1-6

CDR3aa: CASSVSSGGAWDTQYF
CDR3nt: TGTGCCAGCAGCGTATCCTCAGGGGGCGCGTGGGATACGCAGTATTTT
d_gene: TRBD1
abundance: .
v_gene: TRBV9
j_gene: TRBJ2-3

CDR3aa: CASSVDGTRSDEQFF
CDR3nt: TGTGCCAGCAGCGTAGACGGGACTAGAAGTGATGAGCAGTTCTTC
d_gene: TRBD2
abundance: .
v_gene: TRBV9
j_gene: TRBJ2-1

CDR3aa: CASSLRSDRAIF
CDR3nt: TGTGCCAGCAGTCTCCGGAGCGACAGGGCCATCTTC
d_gene: TRBD1
abundance: once
v_gene: TRBV6-5
j_gene: TRBJ2-7

CDR3aa: CASARTGEGANVLTF
CDR3nt: TGTGCCAGCGCCCGGACAGGGGAAGGGGCCAACGTCCTGACTTTC
d_gene: TRBD1
abundance: .
v_gene: TRBV2
j_gene: TRBJ2-6

CDR3aa: CASSLSSQGWGYTF
CDR3nt: TGTGCCAGCAGTTTATCATCACAGGGATGGGGCTACACCTTC
d_gene: .
abundance: .
v_gene: TRBV27
j_gene: TRBJ1-2

CDR3aa: CASSFGGGTEAFF
CDR3nt: TGTGCCAGCAGCTTCGGGGGAGGCACTGAAGCTTTCTTT
d_gene: .
abundance: .
v_gene: TRBV11-3
j_gene: TRBJ1-1

CDR3aa: CASSRPGTGGSGNTIYF
CDR3nt: TGTGCCAGCTCGCGTCCCGGGACAGGGGGCTCTGGAAACACCATATATTTT
d_gene: TRBD1
abundance: few
v_gene: TRBV18
j_gene: TRBJ1-3

CDR3aa: CAISEVQGWDTRGALYEQYF
CDR3nt: TGTGCCATCAGTGAGGTCCAGGGGTGGGATACACGGGGGGCCCTCTACGAGCAGTACTTC
d_gene: .
abundance: many
v_gene: TRBV10-3
j_gene: TRBJ2-7

CDR3aa: CASSEDRTSEKLFF
CDR3nt: TGTGCCAGCAGTGAAGACAGGACTAGTGAAAAACTGTTTTTT
d_gene: .
abundance: .
v_gene: TRBV6-1
j_gene: TRBJ1-4

CDR3aa: CATSDQVTGIHGYTF
CDR3nt: TGTGCCACCAGTGACCAAGTAACAGGGATCCATGGCTACACCTTC
d_gene: .
abundance: few
v_gene: TRBV24-1
j_gene: TRBJ1-2

CDR3aa: CASSRARDRGWDTEAFF
CDR3nt: TGTGCCAGCAGCAGAGCCCGGGACAGGGGATGGGACACTGAAGCTTTCTTT
d_gene: TRBD1
abundance: .
v_gene: TRBV5-6
j_gene: TRBJ1-1

CDR3aa: CASSADSPNKTQYF
CDR3nt: TGTGCCAGCAGCGCAGACAGCCCCAACAAGACCCAGTACTTC
d_gene: .
abundance: .
v_gene: TRBV2
j_gene: TRBJ2-5

CDR3aa: CASSKTSGGPGDTQYF
CDR3nt: TGTGCCAGCAGCAAGACTAGCGGGGGGCCGGGAGATACGCAGTATTTT
d_gene: TRBD2
abundance: .
v_gene: TRBV7-3
j_gene: TRBJ2-3

CDR3aa: CASSYGGNSNQPQHF
CDR3nt: TGTGCCAGCAGCTACGGGGGAAATAGCAATCAGCCCCAGCATTTT
d_gene: .
abundance: .
v_gene: TRBV28
j_gene: TRBJ1-5